This T cell receptor beta chain was sequenced during a study of T cells expressing NK-cell markers. General study results and limits: The leading position in the CD3+CD56-NKG2C+ fraction of four donors also went to these clonotypes.

About this clonotype: Its cognate antigen is unknown.

Following a re-call of the 5' RACE reads, TCRdb has one entry per CDR3 protein and lacks DNA. The sample totals about 450,000 distinct CDR3 sequences; its top ten clones hold roughly 8%. Input material: blood T cells: a sorted CD56 or NKG2C T cell subset, CD4+ or CD8+ T cells, or bulk PBMC T cells (not recorded which). This receptor was obtained from a woman aged 18-70 years in good health.

The chain's CDR3 is CASSGWEELFF. The rearrangement joins TRBV6-1 to TRBJ1-4. The CDR3 has 11 amino acids. The germline V gene encodes CDR1 MNHNS and CDR2 SASEGT.